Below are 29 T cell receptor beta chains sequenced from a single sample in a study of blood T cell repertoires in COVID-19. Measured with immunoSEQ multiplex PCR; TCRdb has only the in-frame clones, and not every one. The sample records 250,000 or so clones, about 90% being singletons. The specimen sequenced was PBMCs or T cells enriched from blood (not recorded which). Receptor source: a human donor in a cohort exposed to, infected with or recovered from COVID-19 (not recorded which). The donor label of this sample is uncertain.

CDR3 DNA: TGCGCCAGCAGTGAAGGCCCGGGGACCGGGGAGCTGTTTTTT. The encoded protein is CASSEGPGTGELFF. This chain joins TRBV10-2 and TRBJ2-2; a weak D match, TRBD2 (5 bases). The CDR3 contains 14 residues. Trimming pared 3 bases from V and 5 bases from J, leaving 10 bases between. Germline V lookup: CDR1 WSHSY, CDR2 SAAADI.

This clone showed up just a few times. CDR3 DNA: TGTGCCATCAGTGGTCGAGACACGAACACTGAAGCTTTCTTT. As protein: CAISGRDTNTEAFF. The chain links TRBV10-3 to TRBJ1-1; D not resolved. V was trimmed by 4 bases and J by 1 base, leaving 10 bases between them. Germline lookup yields CDR1 ENHRY and CDR2 SYGVKD. The CDR3 extends over 14 amino acids.

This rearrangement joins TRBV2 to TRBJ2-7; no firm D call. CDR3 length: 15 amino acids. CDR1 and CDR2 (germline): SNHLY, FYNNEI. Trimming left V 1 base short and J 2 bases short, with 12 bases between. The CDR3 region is CASSEVGFATYEQYF. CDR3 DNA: TGTGCCAGCAGTGAAGTCGGGTTTGCCACCTACGAGCAGTACTTC.

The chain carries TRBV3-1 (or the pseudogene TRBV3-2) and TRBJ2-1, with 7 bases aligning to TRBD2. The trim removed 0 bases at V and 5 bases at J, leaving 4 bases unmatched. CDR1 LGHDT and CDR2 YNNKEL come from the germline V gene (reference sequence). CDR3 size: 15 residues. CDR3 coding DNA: TGTGCCAGCAGCCAAGAAGGGACTACTAACAATGAGCAGTTCTTC. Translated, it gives CASSQEGTTNNEQFF.

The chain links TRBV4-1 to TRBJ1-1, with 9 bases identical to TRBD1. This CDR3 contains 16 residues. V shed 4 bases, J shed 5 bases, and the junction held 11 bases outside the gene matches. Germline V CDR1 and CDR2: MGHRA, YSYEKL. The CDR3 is CASSLRTGDFRTEAFF. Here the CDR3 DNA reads TGCGCCAGCAGCCTTCGGACAGGGGATTTTAGAACTGAAGCTTTCTTT.

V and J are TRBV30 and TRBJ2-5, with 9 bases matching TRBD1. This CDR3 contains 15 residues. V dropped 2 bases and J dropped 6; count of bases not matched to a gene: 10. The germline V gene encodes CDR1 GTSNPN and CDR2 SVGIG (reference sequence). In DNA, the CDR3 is TGTGCCTGGAGTAACACCGGGACAGGGCTCAAGACCCAGTACTTC. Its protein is CAWSNTGTGLKTQYF.

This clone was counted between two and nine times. DNA of the CDR3: TGTGCCAGCAGCTTACCGGGACAGTTGAACACTGAAGCTTTCTTT. This translates into CASSLPGQLNTEAFF. The chain has TRBV5-4 and TRBJ1-1, with 7 positions matching TRBD1. Germline-derived CDR1 and CDR2 are SGHNT and YYREEE (reference sequence). The J segment lost 0 bases and the V segment lost 2 bases, leaving 4 bases of the junction unmatched. This CDR3 spans 15 amino acids.

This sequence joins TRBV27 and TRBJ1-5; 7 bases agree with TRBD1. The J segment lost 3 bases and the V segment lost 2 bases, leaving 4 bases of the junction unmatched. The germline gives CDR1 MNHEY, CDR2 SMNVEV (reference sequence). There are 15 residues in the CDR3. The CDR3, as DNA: TGTGCCAGCAGTTTAACAGGGGCCGTCAATCAGCCCCAGCATTTT. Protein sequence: CASSLTGAVNQPQHF.

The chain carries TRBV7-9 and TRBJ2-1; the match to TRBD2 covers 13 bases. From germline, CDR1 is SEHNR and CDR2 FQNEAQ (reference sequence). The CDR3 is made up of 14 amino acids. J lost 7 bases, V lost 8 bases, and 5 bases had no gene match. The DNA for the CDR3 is TGTGCCAGCGGACTAGCGGGGGTTAGGAATGAGCAGTTCTTC. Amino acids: CASGLAGVRNEQFF.

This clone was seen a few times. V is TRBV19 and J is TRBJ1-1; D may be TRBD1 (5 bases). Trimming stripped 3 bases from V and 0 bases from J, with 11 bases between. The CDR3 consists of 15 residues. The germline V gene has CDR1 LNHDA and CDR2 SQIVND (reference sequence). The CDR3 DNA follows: TGTGCCAGTAGTATCCAGGGAACTATGAACACTGAAGCTTTCTTT. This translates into CASSIQGTMNTEAFF.

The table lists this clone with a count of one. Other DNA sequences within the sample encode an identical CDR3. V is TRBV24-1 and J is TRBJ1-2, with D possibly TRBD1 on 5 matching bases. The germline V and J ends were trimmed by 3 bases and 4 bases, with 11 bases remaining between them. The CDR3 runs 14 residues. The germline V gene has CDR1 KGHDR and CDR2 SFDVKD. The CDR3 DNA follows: TGTGCCACCAGTGATCCAACAGGATTCTATGGCTACACCTTC. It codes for CATSDPTGFYGYTF.

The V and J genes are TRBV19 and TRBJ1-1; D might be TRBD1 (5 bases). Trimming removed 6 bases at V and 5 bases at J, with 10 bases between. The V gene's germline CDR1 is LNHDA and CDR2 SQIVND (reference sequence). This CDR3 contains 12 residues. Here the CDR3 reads CASRIGGTEAFF. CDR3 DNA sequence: TGTGCCAGTAGAATCGGGGGGACTGAAGCTTTCTTT.

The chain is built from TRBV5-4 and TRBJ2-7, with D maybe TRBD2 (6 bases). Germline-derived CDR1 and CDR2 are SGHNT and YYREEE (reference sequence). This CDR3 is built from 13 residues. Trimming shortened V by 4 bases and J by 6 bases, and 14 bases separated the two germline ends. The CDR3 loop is CASSGRETLEQYF. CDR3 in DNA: TGTGCCAGCAGCGGCCGGGAGACCCTCGAGCAGTACTTC.

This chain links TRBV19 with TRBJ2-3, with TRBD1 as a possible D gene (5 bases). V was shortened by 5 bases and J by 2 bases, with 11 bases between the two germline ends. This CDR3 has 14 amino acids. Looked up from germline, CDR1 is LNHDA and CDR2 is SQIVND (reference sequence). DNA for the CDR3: TGTGCCAGTAGTGATCAGGGATACACAGATACGCAGTATTTT. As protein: CASSDQGYTDTQYF.

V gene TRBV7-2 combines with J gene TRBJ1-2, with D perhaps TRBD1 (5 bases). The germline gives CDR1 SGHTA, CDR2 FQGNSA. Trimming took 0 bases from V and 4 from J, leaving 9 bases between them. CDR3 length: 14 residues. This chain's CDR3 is CASSLAGVAYGYTF. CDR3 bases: TGTGCCAGCAGCTTAGCAGGGGTAGCCTATGGCTACACCTTC. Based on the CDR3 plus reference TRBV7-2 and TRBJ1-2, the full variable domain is GAGVSQSPSNKVTEKGKDVELRCDPISGHTALYWYRQSLGQGLEFLIYFQGNSAPDKSGLPSDRFSAERTGGSVSTLTIQRTQQEDSAVYLCASSLAGVAYGYTFGSGTRLTVV.

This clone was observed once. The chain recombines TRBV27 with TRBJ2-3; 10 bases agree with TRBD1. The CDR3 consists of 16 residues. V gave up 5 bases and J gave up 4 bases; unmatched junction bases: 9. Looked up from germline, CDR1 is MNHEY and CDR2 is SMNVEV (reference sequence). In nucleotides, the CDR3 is TGTGCCAGCAGTGGCGGACGGACAGGGGGTTCAGATACGCAGTATTTT. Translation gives CASSGGRTGGSDTQYF.

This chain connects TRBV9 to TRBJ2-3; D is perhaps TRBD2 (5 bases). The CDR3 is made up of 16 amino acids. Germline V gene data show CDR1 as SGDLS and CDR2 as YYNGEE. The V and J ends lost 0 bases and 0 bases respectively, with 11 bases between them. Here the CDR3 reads CASSVDGVPSTDTQYF. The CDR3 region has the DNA TGTGCCAGCAGCGTAGACGGGGTCCCTAGCACAGATACGCAGTATTTT.

The CDR3 loop is CASSRTEGTEAFF. Here the CDR3 DNA reads TGTGCCAGCAGCCGAACAGAGGGCACTGAAGCTTTCTTT. The chain employs TRBV12-3 or TRBV12-4 and TRBJ1-1; D not certain. V lost 6 bases to trimming and J lost 4 bases, with 12 bases between them. CDR3 size: 13 residues.

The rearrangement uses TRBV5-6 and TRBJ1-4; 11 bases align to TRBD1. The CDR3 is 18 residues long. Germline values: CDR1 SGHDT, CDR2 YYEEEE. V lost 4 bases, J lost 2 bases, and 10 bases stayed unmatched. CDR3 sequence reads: CASSPRDRGAETNEKLFF. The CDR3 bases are TGTGCCAGCAGCCCCCGGGACAGGGGGGCCGAGACTAATGAAAAACTGTTTTTT.

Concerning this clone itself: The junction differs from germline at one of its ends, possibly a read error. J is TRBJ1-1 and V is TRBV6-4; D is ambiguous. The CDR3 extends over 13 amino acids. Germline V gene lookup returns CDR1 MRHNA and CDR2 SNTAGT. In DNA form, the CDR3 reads TGTGCCAGCAGTGACTCTGACGGGTCTGAAACTTTCTTT. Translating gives CASSDSDGSETFF.

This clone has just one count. This chain's CDR3 is CASSLLPRQGVYGYTF. CDR3 in DNA: TGTGCCAGCAGTTTACTCCCGAGACAGGGAGTCTATGGCTACACCTTC. The V call is TRBV27, the J call TRBJ1-2; 7 bases match TRBD1. Germline V gene sequence: CDR1 MNHEY, CDR2 SMNVEV (reference sequence). The CDR3 length is 16 residues. Trimming took 2 bases from V and 4 from J; bases not matched to a gene: 10.

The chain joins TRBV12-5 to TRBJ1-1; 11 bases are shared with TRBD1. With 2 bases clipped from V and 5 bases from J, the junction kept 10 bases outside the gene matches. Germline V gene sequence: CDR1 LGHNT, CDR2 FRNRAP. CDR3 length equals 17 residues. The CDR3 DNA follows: TGTGCTAGTGGTTTGAAACTAGGACAGGGGGCGAGGACTGAAGCTTTCTTT. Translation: CASGLKLGQGARTEAFF. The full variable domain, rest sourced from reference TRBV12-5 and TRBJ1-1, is DARVTQTPRHKVTEMGQEVTMRCQPILGHNTVFWYRQTMMQGLELLAYFRNRAPLDDSGMPKDRFSAEMPDATLATLKIQPSEPRDSAVYFCASGLKLGQGARTEAFFGQGTRLTVV.

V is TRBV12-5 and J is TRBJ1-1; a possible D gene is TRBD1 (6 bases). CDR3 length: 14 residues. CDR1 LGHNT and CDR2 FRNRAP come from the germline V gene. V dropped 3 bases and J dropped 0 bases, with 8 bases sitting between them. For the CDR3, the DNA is TGTGCTAGTGGTTTAACAGGGATGAACACTGAAGCTTTCTTT. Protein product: CASGLTGMNTEAFF.

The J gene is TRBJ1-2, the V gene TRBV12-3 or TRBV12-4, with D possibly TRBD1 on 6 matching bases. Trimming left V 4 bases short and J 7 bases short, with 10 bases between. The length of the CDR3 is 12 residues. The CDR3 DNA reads TGTGCCAGCAGTTACACAGGGACTGGCTACACCTTC. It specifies CASSYTGTGYTF.

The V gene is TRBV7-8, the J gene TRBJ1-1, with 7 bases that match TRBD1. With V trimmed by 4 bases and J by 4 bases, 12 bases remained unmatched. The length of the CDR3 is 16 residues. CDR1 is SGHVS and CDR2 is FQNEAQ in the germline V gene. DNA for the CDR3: TGTGCCAGCAGCTCAACCAGACAGGGAGCGGTCACTGAAGCTTTCTTT. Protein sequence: CASSSTRQGAVTEAFF. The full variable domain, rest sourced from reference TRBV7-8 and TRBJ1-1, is GAGVSQSPRYKVAKRGQDVALRCDPISGHVSLFWYQQALGQGPEFLTYFQNEAQLDKSGLPSDRFFAERPEGSVSTLKIQRTQQEDSAVYLCASSSTRQGAVTEAFFGQGTRLTVV.

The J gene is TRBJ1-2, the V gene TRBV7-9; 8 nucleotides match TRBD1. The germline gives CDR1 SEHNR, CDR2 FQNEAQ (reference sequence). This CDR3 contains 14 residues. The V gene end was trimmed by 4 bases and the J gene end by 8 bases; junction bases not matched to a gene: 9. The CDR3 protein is CASSSTRGPGGYTF. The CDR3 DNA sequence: TGTGCCAGCAGCTCAACCAGGGGGCCAGGGGGCTACACCTTC.

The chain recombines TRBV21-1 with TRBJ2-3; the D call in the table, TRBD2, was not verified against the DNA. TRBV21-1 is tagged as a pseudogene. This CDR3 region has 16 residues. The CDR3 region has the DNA TGTGCCAGCAGCAAAGTCGGGGTTGCCCGCACAGATACGCAGTATTTT. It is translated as CASSKVGVARTDTQYF.

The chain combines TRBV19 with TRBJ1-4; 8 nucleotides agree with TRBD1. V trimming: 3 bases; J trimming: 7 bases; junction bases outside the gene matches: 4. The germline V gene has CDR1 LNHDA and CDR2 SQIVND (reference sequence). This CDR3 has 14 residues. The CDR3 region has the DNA TGTGCCAGTAGTATCGGACAGGGTAGTGAAAAACTGTTTTTT. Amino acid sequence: CASSIGQGSEKLFF. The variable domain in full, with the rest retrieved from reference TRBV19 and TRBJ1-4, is DGGITQSPKYLFRKEGQNVTLSCEQNLNHDAMYWYRQDPGQGLRLIYYSQIVNDFQKGDIAEGYSVSREKKESFPLTVTSAQKNPTAFYLCASSIGQGSEKLFFGSGTQLSVL.

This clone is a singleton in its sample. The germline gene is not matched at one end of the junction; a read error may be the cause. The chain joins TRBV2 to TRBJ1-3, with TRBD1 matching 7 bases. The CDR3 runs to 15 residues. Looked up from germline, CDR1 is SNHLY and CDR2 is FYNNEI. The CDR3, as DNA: TGTGCCAGCAGGGAAGACAGGGTATCCCGAAACACCATATATTTT. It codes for CASREDRVSRNTIYF.